Listed below are T cell receptor beta chains from one sample, sequenced in a study of blood T cell repertoires in COVID-19. This table comes from immunoSEQ multiplex PCR, and its TCRdb copy is limited to in-frame clones, with some not included. The data hold about 170,000 clones, with about 91% observed a single time. Sequenced sample: PBMCs or T cells enriched from blood (not recorded which). The origin of the receptors is a woman aged 18-29 years who had recovered from COVID-19. Both conserved end residues are part of each CDR3. The D gene is left open where the match is weak. Some rows mark clone size as missing; the rest say once, few, many or name a class of expanded clone.

size: -; length: 14; J: TRBJ1-2; V: TRBV2; D: -; DNA: TGTGCCAGCAGTGAACGGGGGGCGAGCTATGGCTACACCTTC; CDR3: CASSERGASYGYTF
size: -; length: 15; J: TRBJ2-7; V: TRBV18; D: TRBD2; DNA: TGTGCCAGCTCACCATTTACTAGCGGGACCTACGAGCAGTACTTC; CDR3: CASSPFTSGTYEQYF
size: -; length: 16; J: TRBJ2-7; V: TRBV2; D: TRBD2; DNA: TGTGCCAGGTCGTCAGCGGGAGGGCCTAGGTCCTACGAGCAGTACTTC; CDR3: CARSSAGGPRSYEQYF
size: -; length: 12; J: TRBJ1-1; V: TRBV28; D: -; DNA: TGTGCCAGCAACACAGGGTTTAGTGAAGCTTTCTTT; CDR3: CASNTGFSEAFF
size: -; length: 12; J: TRBJ2-1; V: TRBV12-3/TRBV12-4; D: -; DNA: TGTGCCAGCAGGGAGGGCCGGAATGAGCAGTTCTTC; CDR3: CASREGRNEQFF
size: -; length: 12; J: TRBJ1-4; V: TRBV19; D: TRBD1; DNA: TGTGCCAGTAGTCCCGACAGGGCCAAACTGTTTTTT; CDR3: CASSPDRAKLFF
size: -; length: 17; J: TRBJ2-1; V: TRBV4-1; D: -; DNA: TGCGCCAGCAGCGAACCGCGTAGCAGGGGCCTCCACAATGAGCAGTTCTTC; CDR3: CASSEPRSRGLHNEQFF
size: -; length: 15; J: TRBJ1-1; V: TRBV7-2; D: -; DNA: TGTGCCAGCAGCTTAAGTCCAGGGGCTTGGACTGAAGCTTTCTTT; CDR3: CASSLSPGAWTEAFF
size: -; length: 18; J: TRBJ1-3; V: TRBV9; D: -; DNA: TGTGCCAGCAGGTTGTGGACAGTCGCGGCAAGCTCTGGAAACACCATATATTTT; CDR3: CASRLWTVAASSGNTIYF
size: -; length: 15; J: TRBJ2-5; V: TRBV9; D: -; DNA: TGTGCCAGCAGCGTAGCAGTCGGGAGAGGAGAGACCCAGTACTTC; CDR3: CASSVAVGRGETQYF
size: -; length: 15; J: TRBJ2-1; V: TRBV28; D: -; DNA: TGTGCCAGCAGTTTATGGGCTGGGGCTATGGATGAGCAGTTCTTC; CDR3: CASSLWAGAMDEQFF
size: -; length: 15; J: TRBJ1-6; V: TRBV19; D: -; DNA: TGTGCCAGTAGCCCTACCGGGGTGGTCGGTTCACCCCTCCACTTT; CDR3: CASSPTGVVGSPLHF
size: -; length: 13; J: TRBJ1-5; V: TRBV28; D: -; DNA: TGTGCCAGCGTGGTCCGAGGCAATCAGCCCCAGCATTTT; CDR3: CASVVRGNQPQHF
size: -; length: 12; J: TRBJ2-4; V: TRBV12-3/TRBV12-4; D: -; DNA: TGTGCCAGCAGTTTATACTGGAACATTCAGTACTTC; CDR3: CASSLYWNIQYF
size: -; length: 15; J: TRBJ2-7; V: TRBV15; D: -; DNA: TGTGCCACCAGCCAGACCGTGGAGTTAGTTGGCGAGCAGTACTTC; CDR3: CATSQTVELVGEQYF
size: -; length: 16; J: TRBJ2-5; V: TRBV6-5; D: -; DNA: TGTGCCAGCAGTTACTCGGAGGAAGGAACCCAAAAGACCCAGTACTTC; CDR3: CASSYSEEGTQKTQYF
size: -; length: 13; J: TRBJ1-6; V: TRBV6-5; D: TRBD1; DNA: TGTGCCAGCAGGACAGGGCTTGGCTCACCCCTCCACTTT; CDR3: CASRTGLGSPLHF
size: -; length: 14; J: TRBJ2-3; V: TRBV19; D: TRBD1; DNA: TGTGCCAGTAGCAGGGGGCTGGGCACAGATACGCAGTATTTT; CDR3: CASSRGLGTDTQYF
size: -; length: 14; J: TRBJ2-1; V: TRBV11-1; D: TRBD2; DNA: TGTGCCAGCAGCTTTTCAAGGACTAGCAATGAGCAGTTCTTC; CDR3: CASSFSRTSNEQFF
size: -; length: 14; J: TRBJ1-1; V: TRBV19; D: -; DNA: TGTGCCAGTAGTACCGCAGGACGAGGGACTGAAGCTTTCTTT; CDR3: CASSTAGRGTEAFF
size: -; length: 16; J: TRBJ2-1; V: TRBV27; D: TRBD2; DNA: TGTGCCAGCAGTTTATCGAGGGCGGGGGCCTACAATGAGCAGTTCTTC; CDR3: CASSLSRAGAYNEQFF
size: -; length: 14; J: TRBJ1-5; V: TRBV28; D: -; DNA: TGTGCCAGCAGAAACCACGGATCGGGGCAGCCCCAGCATTTT; CDR3: CASRNHGSGQPQHF
size: -; length: 14; J: TRBJ1-1; V: TRBV5-8; D: -; DNA: TGTGCCAGCAGCCCCGTTACCAGACAGGTTGAAGCTTTCTTT; CDR3: CASSPVTRQVEAFF
size: -; length: 15; J: TRBJ2-1; V: TRBV19; D: TRBD1; DNA: TGTGCCAGTAGCCCCACAGGGGTTGTGATCAATGAGCAGTTCTTC; CDR3: CASSPTGVVINEQFF
size: -; length: 14; J: TRBJ2-7; V: TRBV28; D: TRBD1; DNA: TGTGCCAGCAGTACCGGGACAGGAGTCTACGAGCAGTACTTC; CDR3: CASSTGTGVYEQYF
size: -; length: 13; J: TRBJ2-7; V: TRBV18; D: -; DNA: TGTGCCAGCTCACCGGGACTGAGATACGAGCAGTACTTC; CDR3: CASSPGLRYEQYF
size: -; length: 16; J: TRBJ1-2; V: TRBV4-1; D: -; DNA: TGCGCCAGCAGCCAAGAGTCCGCAAGAGCTAACTATGGCTACACCTTC; CDR3: CASSQESARANYGYTF
size: -; length: 11; J: TRBJ2-7; V: TRBV18; D: -; DNA: TGTGCCAGCTCACCGGGAGACGAGCAGTACTTC; CDR3: CASSPGDEQYF
size: once; length: 15; J: TRBJ1-1; V: TRBV5-5; D: -; DNA: TGTGCCAGCAGCTTGGAGCCGACAGTAAACACTGAAGCTTTCTTT; CDR3: CASSLEPTVNTEAFF
size: -; length: 15; J: TRBJ2-3; V: TRBV9; D: TRBD1; DNA: TGTGCCAGCAGCAACGGACAGGGGGGTTTCGATACGCAGTATTTT; CDR3: CASSNGQGGFDTQYF
size: -; length: 13; J: TRBJ1-2; V: TRBV12-3/TRBV12-4; D: -; DNA: TGTGCCAGCAGGGTGGGGCGGACGGGTGGCTACACCTTC; CDR3: CASRVGRTGGYTF
size: -; length: 15; J: TRBJ1-5; V: TRBV15; D: -; DNA: TGTGCCACCAGCAGAGATGGAGCCCTTGCTCAGCCCCAGCATTTT; CDR3: CATSRDGALAQPQHF
size: once; length: 15; J: TRBJ2-2; V: TRBV7-8; D: -; DNA: TGTGCCAGCAGCTTTGAGCGGACGAACACCGGGGAGCTGTTTTTT; CDR3: CASSFERTNTGELFF
size: -; length: 14; J: TRBJ2-7; V: TRBV4-1; D: -; DNA: TGCGCCAGCAGCCAAGAACGACTTTCCTACGAGCAGTACTTC; CDR3: CASSQERLSYEQYF
size: few; length: 15; J: TRBJ2-2; V: TRBV7-2; D: -; DNA: TGTGCCAGCAGCTTGGGCGGGGTGAACACCGGGGAGCTGTTTTTT; CDR3: CASSLGGVNTGELFF
size: -; length: 11; J: TRBJ1-2; V: TRBV28; D: -; DNA: TGTGCCAGCGGAGGAGCAGGCGGCTACACCTTC; CDR3: CASGGAGGYTF
size: -; length: 14; J: TRBJ2-7; V: TRBV7-9; D: TRBD1; DNA: TGTGCCAGCAGCTCATACAGGGGTTTCAACGAGCAGTACTTC; CDR3: CASSSYRGFNEQYF
size: -; length: 13; J: TRBJ2-7; V: TRBV7-2; D: -; DNA: TGTGCCAGCAGCTTAGGAAAAGGGGACGAGCAGTACTTC; CDR3: CASSLGKGDEQYF
size: -; length: 15; J: TRBJ1-1; V: TRBV5-1; D: -; DNA: TGCGCCAGCAGCTCGAGACGGGGGAGGAACACTGAAGCTTTCTTT; CDR3: CASSSRRGRNTEAFF
size: -; length: 14; J: TRBJ2-1; V: TRBV18; D: -; DNA: TGTGCCAGCTCACTAGACAGCCTCTACAATGAGCAGTTCTTC; CDR3: CASSLDSLYNEQFF
size: -; length: 12; J: TRBJ2-3; V: TRBV5-1; D: -; DNA: TGCGCCAGCAGGGAGGGGACAGATACGCAGTATTTT; CDR3: CASREGTDTQYF
size: few; length: 13; J: TRBJ2-5; V: TRBV12-3/TRBV12-4; D: -; DNA: TGTGCCAGCGGGCTAGCCCCCCAAGAGACCCAGTACTTC; CDR3: CASGLAPQETQYF
size: -; length: 16; J: TRBJ1-1; V: TRBV15; D: TRBD1; DNA: TGTGCCACCAGCAGAGATGGGGCAGGGGGCGCGTCTGAAGCTTTCTTT; CDR3: CATSRDGAGGASEAFF
size: -; length: 11; J: TRBJ2-7; V: TRBV27; D: -; DNA: TGTGCCAGCAGTTCCACCTACGAGCAGTACTTC; CDR3: CASSSTYEQYF
size: -; length: 13; J: TRBJ2-7; V: TRBV9; D: -; DNA: TGTGCCAGCAGCCCCCCGACAGGGAGGGAGCAGTACTTC; CDR3: CASSPPTGREQYF